A selection of T cell receptor beta chains follows, all from one sample in a study of blood T cell repertoires in COVID-19. Sequencing used immunoSEQ multiplex PCR; TCRdb keeps in-frame clones, though not all of them. The sample contains more than 95,000 clones, approximately 85% of which appear only once. The sample comprised peripheral blood. The source of these receptors is a woman older than 75 with acute or convalescent COVID-19. Both conserved end residues are part of each CDR3. The order of the fields is clone size, D gene, J gene, CDR3 length, V gene, CDR3 DNA, CDR3 protein. The D gene is left open where the match is weak. Part of the rows lack a size; the others show once, few, many or a class for expanded clones.

. | . | TRBJ1-1 | 11 | TRBV2 | TGTGCCAGCAGTGAATTGGAGGGAGCTTTCTTT | CASSELEGAFF
. | TRBD2 | TRBJ2-1 | 17 | TRBV19 | TGTGCCAGTAGTATATCCCACGGCGGGGGAGGGATGACAGTTCAGTTCTTC | CASSISHGGGGMTVQFF
. | TRBD1 | TRBJ1-3 | 13 | TRBV27 | TGTGCCAATCCACAGGGGTCTGGAAACACCATATATTTT | CANPQGSGNTIYF
. | . | TRBJ2-7 | 13 | TRBV19 | TGTGCCAGTATGTCGGACAACTCCTACGAGCAGTACTTC | CASMSDNSYEQYF
. | TRBD1 | TRBJ1-1 | 13 | TRBV7-2 | TGTGCCAGTTCAGGGGGATCGAACACTGAAGCTTTCTTT | CASSGGSNTEAFF
once | . | TRBJ1-1 | 15 | TRBV3-1/TRBV3-2 | TGTGCCAGCAGCCAAGTGTGGGAGGTCGGGTCTGAAGCTTTCTTT | CASSQVWEVGSEAFF
once | TRBD1 | TRBJ1-2 | 12 | TRBV25-1 | TGTGCCACCTCAGGGGGCGCCGAGGGCTACACCTTC | CATSGGAEGYTF
. | . | TRBJ1-1 | 15 | TRBV11-2 | TGTGCCAGCAGCGAACGGACAAGGAAAGATCGTGAAGCTTTCTTT | CASSERTRKDREAFF
. | . | TRBJ1-6 | 12 | TRBV6-5 | TGTGCCAGCAGTTACCTTAATTCACCCCTCCACTTT | CASSYLNSPLHF
. | . | TRBJ1-3 | 15 | TRBV5-1 | TGCGCCAGCAGCTTGGGGACAGTCCTCGGGGACACCATATATTTT | CASSLGTVLGDTIYF
. | TRBD1 | TRBJ2-5 | 16 | TRBV3-1/TRBV3-2 | TGTGCCAGCAGCCCCTCAGGGGGCATACGCCAAGAGACCCAGTACTTC | CASSPSGGIRQETQYF
. | TRBD1 | TRBJ2-2 | 15 | TRBV27 | TGTGCCAGCAGTTTCAGGGACAGGGGGGTCGGGGAGCTGTTTTTT | CASSFRDRGVGELFF
. | TRBD1 | TRBJ2-3 | 15 | TRBV28 | TGTGCCAGCAGTTTATATAACAGGGGGACAGATACGCAGTATTTT | CASSLYNRGTDTQYF
. | TRBD1 | TRBJ1-1 | 16 | TRBV14 | TGTGCCAGCAGCCGGGTTATGGGACAGGCCAACACTGAAGCTTTCTTT | CASSRVMGQANTEAFF
. | TRBD1 | TRBJ1-6 | 19 | TRBV6-6 | TGTGCCAGCAGCTTAACCGGGACAGGGGCTATCTCCTATAATTCACCCCTCCACTTT | CASSLTGTGAISYNSPLHF
. | TRBD1 | TRBJ1-1 | 15 | TRBV5-4 | TGTGCCAGCAGTAATTATATTGGGACAGGGGGTGAAGCTTTCTTT | CASSNYIGTGGEAFF
. | . | TRBJ1-2 | 14 | TRBV11-1 | TGTGCCAGCAGCTTAAGAGGGTCTAACTATGGCTACACCTTC | CASSLRGSNYGYTF
. | TRBD2 | TRBJ2-5 | 19 | TRBV7-6 | TGTGCCAGCAGCTTTGGGACTAGCGGGGGGCATGGGGTCCAAGAGACCCAGTACTTC | CASSFGTSGGHGVQETQYF
. | . | TRBJ1-5 | 14 | TRBV2 | TGTGCCAGCAGTGTTGGACAGAACAATCAGCCCCAGCATTTT | CASSVGQNNQPQHF
. | TRBD2 | TRBJ2-1 | 16 | TRBV5-1 | TGCGCCAGCAGCTTGACTAGCGGGGTCTTCTACAATGAGCAGTTCTTC | CASSLTSGVFYNEQFF
. | . | TRBJ2-1 | 17 | TRBV4-1 | TGCGCCAGCAGCCAAGATCGCCTCCAGGCCGGAAAGAATGAGCAGTTCTTC | CASSQDRLQAGKNEQFF
. | . | TRBJ1-2 | 14 | TRBV9 | TGTGCCAGCAGCGTAGGTGGGGCCTTATATGGCTACACCTTC | CASSVGGALYGYTF
once | TRBD1 | TRBJ1-1 | 14 | TRBV4-2 | TGTGCCAGCAGCAATACAGGGGGCAACACTGAAGCTTTCTTT | CASSNTGGNTEAFF
. | . | TRBJ1-3 | 11 | TRBV9 | TGTGCCAGCAGCGTAGCTGACACCATATATTTT | CASSVADTIYF
. | . | TRBJ2-5 | 14 | TRBV24-1 | TGTGCCACCAGTGATATGGGCCACCAAGAGACCCAGTACTTC | CATSDMGHQETQYF
once | TRBD2 | TRBJ2-3 | 19 | TRBV5-8 | TGTGCCAGCAGCTTGGGACTAGCGGGGGCGATTCCTAGCACAGATACGCAGTATTTT | CASSLGLAGAIPSTDTQYF